This paragraph reports one T cell receptor beta chain. This CDR3 spans 16 amino acids. Germline V gene lookup returns CDR1 SGHRS and CDR2 YFSETQ. The sample is drawn from a study of tumor-infiltrating lymphocytes in oesophageal squamous cell carcinoma. From the PCR reads, TCRdb called clonotypes with MiXCR, one entry per CDR3 protein. Of 18,000 or so distinct CDR3 sequences in the sample, 35% to 45% are singletons; the top ten hold roughly 21%. Sequencing input: esophageal tumor tissue. The clonotype comes from a male donor with esophageal squamous cell carcinoma. The rearrangement links TRBV5-1 to TRBJ2-5; 7 bases line up with TRBD1. With the DNA end fitting TRBJ2-7 better, the J assignment may be wrong. Here the CDR3 DNA reads TGCGCCAGCAGCTTGGCGGTTGAGACAGGGTCGCACGAGCAGTACTTC. Protein product: CASSLAVETGSHEQYF.